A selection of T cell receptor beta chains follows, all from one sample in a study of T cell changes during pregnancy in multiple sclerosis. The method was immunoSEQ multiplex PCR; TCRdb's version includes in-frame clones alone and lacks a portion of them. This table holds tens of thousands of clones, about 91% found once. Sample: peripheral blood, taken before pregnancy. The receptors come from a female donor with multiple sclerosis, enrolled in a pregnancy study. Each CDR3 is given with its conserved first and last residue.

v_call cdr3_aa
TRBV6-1 CASSDPRGNPGNTIYF
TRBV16 CASSQPGQSSYNSPLHF
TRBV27 CASRLPTPRGSYEQYF
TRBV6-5 CASSYGQGSAGYTF
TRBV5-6 CASSLGAGTNYGYTF
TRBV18 CASSLPGTGHEKLFF
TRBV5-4 CASSLEGGIYGYTF
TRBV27 CASSYTTGETGELFF
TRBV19 CASSIRTGGKWTEAFF
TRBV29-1 CSVGGRSHAADYPTLNF
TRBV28 CASSPWGENQPQHF
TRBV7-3 CASSPDRGEQFF
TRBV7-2 CASSLDWALAGRDTQYF
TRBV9 CASSARGGSSPSTDTQYF
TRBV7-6 CASSPGTGAKGYTF
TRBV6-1 CASSGRGLGSSSYEQYF
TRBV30 CAWTSLQDGYTF
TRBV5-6 CASSRSDGVLNEKLFF